This entry lists 27 T cell receptor beta chains sequenced from one sample in a study of T cells in women clearing cervical HPV infection (dated by TCRdb to 2016 to 2019). To prepare the library, the immunoSEQ multiplex PCR assay was applied. This immuneACCESS table, as held by TCRdb, lists in-frame sequences with V and J called but not all clones. Of the missing ones, under half trace to an unresolved V gene in checked studies; the others have no known cause. The sample's clone listing holds about 46,000 clones. The ten largest clones represent 35% of the sample. Material for sequencing was blood buffy coat. Source of these receptors: a woman aged 18 to 75 with a cervical HPV16 infection that either progressed to CIN3+ or cleared (not recorded which).

As for this clone: The observed sequence ends 3 residues before the CDR3 terminus, with the missing tail filled in from the germline J gene. The rearrangement links TRBV5-1 to TRBJ2-3; 7 bases fit TRBD2. This CDR3 has 14 residues. Looked up from germline, CDR1 is SGHRS and CDR2 is YFSETQ. The trim removed 4 bases at V and 5 bases at J, leaving 7 bases unmatched. CDR3 residues: CASSQGLVVDTQYF. The sequenced part of the CDR3 DNA is TGCGCCAGCAGCCAAGGACTAGTCGTAGATACG.

Notes on this clone: The read stops 3 residues short of the end of the CDR3; the missing end is completed from the germline J gene. This chain joins TRBV19 and TRBJ1-4; 7 bases agree with TRBD1. There are 16 residues in the CDR3. Germline trimming cut 5 bases from V and 3 bases from J; bases unmatched to any gene: 9. Germline V gives CDR1 LNHDA, CDR2 SQIVND (reference sequence). The part of the CDR3 DNA that was read is TGTGCCAGTAGTCCGTCCCGGGACAGATCTAATGAAAAA. This encodes CASSPSRDRSNEK. The CDR3 reads in full as CASSPSRDRSNEKLFF.

Of note for this clone: Coverage ceases 3 residues before the CDR3 finishes, and the germline J gene fills in the end. The J gene is TRBJ2-5, the V gene TRBV7-3, with D possibly matching TRBD1 (6 bases). CDR1 and CDR2 from the germline V gene are SGHTA and FQGTGA. Between the trimmed V and J ends, which lost 4 bases and 5 bases, there was a span of 11 bases. This CDR3 contains 13 residues. This CDR3 is CASSSRDRETQYF. CDR3 DNA, as far as it was read: TGTGCCAGCAGCTCCCGCGACAGGGAGACC.

The part of the CDR3 DNA that was read is TGTGCCAGCAGCTTAGAGGGACAGGGCGGC. Its translation: CASSLEGQGG. The entire CDR3 sequence reads CASSLEGQGGYTF. The gene calls are TRBV11-2 and TRBJ1-2; 9 bases are a match to TRBD1. The read finishes 3 residues shy of the CDR3 end, and the germline J gene is used to complete it. The CDR3 covers 13 residues. In germline, CDR1 is SGHAT, CDR2 FQNNGV.

On this clone: The read terminates 3 residues ahead of where the CDR3 ends, so the germline J gene completes it. The genes are TRBV10-3 and TRBJ2-1; 11 bases align to TRBD2. This CDR3 spans 14 amino acids. Trimming cost V 10 bases and J 5 bases; bases outside gene matches: 7. Germline V gene data show CDR1 as ENHRY and CDR2 as SYGVKD. CDR3 bases read: TGTGCCACCAAGGGACTAGCGGACAACAATGAG. Protein sequence: CATKGLADNNE. The CDR3 reads in full as CATKGLADNNEQFF.

To note about this clone: The read terminates 3 residues ahead of where the CDR3 ends, so the germline J gene completes it. The rearrangement joins TRBV30 to TRBJ1-5, with D perhaps TRBD1 (5 bases). CDR1 and CDR2 (germline): GTSNPN, SVGIG (reference sequence). This CDR3 is 13 amino acids long. Trimming cost V 5 bases and J 0 bases, with 8 bases left between them. Partial CDR3 DNA: TGTGCCTGGGGGGACTATAGCAATCAGCCC. Its protein is CAWGDYSNQP. The full CDR3 is CAWGDYSNQPQHF. Drawing the rest from reference TRBV30 and TRBJ1-5, the complete variable domain is SQTIHQWPATLVQPVGSPLSLECTVEGTSNPNLYWYRQAAGRGLQLLFYSVGIGQISSEVPQNLSASRPQDRQFILSSKKLLLSDSGFYLCAWGDYSNQPQHFGDGTRLSIL.

Details on this clone: The read terminates 3 residues ahead of where the CDR3 ends, so the germline J gene completes it. J is TRBJ2-5 and V is TRBV20-1; 10 positions agree with TRBD2. This CDR3 comprises 16 residues. The germline V gene has CDR1 DFQATT and CDR2 SNEGSKA (reference sequence). The trim removed 0 bases at V and 5 bases at J, leaving 9 bases unmatched. The CDR3: CSAREPLAGLHETQYF. Partial CDR3 DNA: TGCAGTGCTAGAGAACCACTAGCGGGACTTCACGAGACC.

On this clone itself: The read finishes 3 residues shy of the CDR3 end, and the germline J gene is used to complete it. This rearrangement joins TRBV6-2 or TRBV6-3 to TRBJ1-5, with 8 bases aligning to TRBD1. This CDR3 is built from 16 residues. With V trimmed by 2 bases and J by 8 bases, 11 bases remained unmatched. In germline, CDR1 is MNHEY, CDR2 SVGEGT. The CDR3 bases that were read are TGTGCCAGCAGTTACGACAGGGGTGGAGGGATAAAGCCC. This sequence encodes CASSYDRGGGIKP. The whole CDR3 sequence is CASSYDRGGGIKPQHF.

As for this clone: The read finishes 3 residues shy of the CDR3 end, and the germline J gene is used to complete it. Other DNA sequences in this sample translate to the same CDR3. The V call is TRBV19, the J call TRBJ1-1, with D possibly TRBD1 on 5 matching bases. This CDR3 has 15 residues. Germline loops: CDR1 LNHDA, CDR2 SQIVND (reference sequence). CDR3 DNA, as far as it was read: TGTGCCAGTAGTCAGGGACTAGCGGACCAAGAGACC. It codes for CASSQGLADQET. The CDR3 as a whole reads CASSQGLADQETAFF. The full variable domain, in which reference TRBV19 and TRBJ1-1 provide the parts outside the CDR3, is DGGITQSPKYLFRKEGQNVTLSCEQNLNHDAMYWYRQDPGQGLRLIYYSQIVNDFQKGDIAEGYSVSREKKESFPLTVTSAQKNPTAFYLCASSQGLADQETAFFGQGTRLTVV.

Details on this clone: The CDR3 end is not reached by the read, which stops 3 residues before it; the germline J gene fills it in. The rearrangement uses TRBV29-1 and TRBJ2-6, with 7 bases fitting TRBD1. The V gene end was trimmed by 7 bases and the J gene end by 4 bases; junction bases not matched to a gene: 19. The germline V gene encodes CDR1 SQVTM and CDR2 ANQGSEA. This CDR3 is built from 18 residues. The CDR3 sequence: CSALVTGTVPQGANVLTF. Incomplete CDR3 DNA: TGCAGCGCTTTGGTAACCGGGACAGTCCCGCAGGGGGCCAACGTC.

A word on this clone: The read ends 3 residues before the CDR3 terminus; that terminus is restored from the germline J gene. The chain uses TRBV7-2 and TRBJ2-7; perhaps TRBD1 as D (6 bases). This CDR3 spans 14 amino acids. Trimming removed 5 bases at V and 4 bases at J, with 15 bases between. Germline V gives CDR1 SGHTA, CDR2 FQGNSA. The CDR3 spells CASSRSRGLYEQYF. Partial CDR3 DNA: TGTGCCAGCAGCAGGAGCAGGGGCCTATACGAG.

Points on this clone: The read ends 3 residues shy of where the CDR3 ends; the end is completed using the germline J gene. The chain combines TRBV6-4 with TRBJ1-6, with 10 bases that match TRBD1. The V segment lost 5 bases and the J segment 6 bases; nucleotides outside the gene matches: 4. The CDR3 loop spans 15 amino acids. The germline CDR1 and CDR2 sequences are MRHNA and SNTAGT. Incomplete CDR3 DNA: TGTGCCAGCAGTAGCGGGACAGGGGTTAATTCACCC. Encoded protein: CASSSGTGVNSP. The full CDR3 reads CASSSGTGVNSPLHF.

About this clone itself: The read ends 3 residues before the CDR3 terminus; that terminus is restored from the germline J gene. The chain joins TRBV7-3 to TRBJ2-5, with TRBD2 identical over 10 bases. This CDR3 region has 15 residues. V shed 5 bases and J 5 bases; nucleotides not matched to a gene: 8. From germline, CDR1 is SGHTA and CDR2 FQGTGA. The CDR3 region is CASSKLAGRGETQYF. The sequenced CDR3 bases are TGTGCCAGCAGCAAACTAGCGGGGAGGGGGGAGACC.

With respect to this clone: With the read ending 3 residues before the CDR3 end, the germline J gene is used to fill in that end. The chain combines TRBV11-2 with TRBJ2-1; no firm D call. Germline CDR1 and CDR2: SGHAT and FQNNGV. V lost 2 bases and J 2 bases, leaving 7 bases between the germline ends. The CDR3 has 14 residues. Here the CDR3 reads CASSLQVTYNEQFF. CDR3 bases read: TGTGCCAGCAGCTTACAGGTAACCTACAATGAG. Based on the CDR3 plus reference TRBV11-2 and TRBJ2-1, the full variable domain is EAGVAQSPRYKIIEKRQSVAFWCNPISGHATLYWYQQILGQGPKLLIQFQNNGVVDDSQLPKDRFSAERLKGVDSTLKIQPAKLEDSAVYLCASSLQVTYNEQFFGPGTRLTVL.

Worth noting for this clone: Read coverage stops 3 residues before the CDR3 terminus; the germline J gene supplies the remainder. The chain couples TRBV19 to TRBJ2-1; D uncertain. Germline CDR1 reads LNHDA; CDR2 reads SQIVND (reference sequence). The V end was cut by 0 bases, the J end by 0 bases, with 12 bases between. The CDR3 is made up of 17 amino acids. The covered CDR3 bases are TGTGCCAGTAGTATAGAGACTGGCCTGAGCTCCTACAATGAG. It encodes CASSIETGLSSYNE. The CDR3 in its entirety is CASSIETGLSSYNEQFF.

Worth noting for this clone: The missing CDR3 end, 3 residues past where the read stops, is filled in from the germline J gene. This chain joins TRBV18 and TRBJ1-3; TRBD1 matches at 7 bases. Per germline, CDR1 KGHSH and CDR2 LQKENI. Trimming took 4 bases from V and 2 from J; bases not matched to a gene: 5. The CDR3 spans 15 residues. The sequenced part of the CDR3 DNA is TGTGCCAGCTCACAGATGACAGGGACTGGAAACACC. It encodes CASSQMTGTGNT. The CDR3 reads in full as CASSQMTGTGNTIYF.

As concerns this clone: The observed sequence ends 3 residues before the CDR3 terminus, with the missing tail filled in from the germline J gene. The chain recombines TRBV2 with TRBJ2-7, with a tentative D call TRBD1 (6 bases). The germline V gene has CDR1 SNHLY and CDR2 FYNNEI. The CDR3 is 18 amino acids. Trimming took off 2 bases at V and 4 bases at J, with 24 bases between the two ends. The part of the CDR3 DNA that was read is TGTGCCAGCAGTGAACCGTTGTCTGAACAGGGATTACTTTACGAG. This translates into CASSEPLSEQGLLYE. The whole CDR3 sequence reads CASSEPLSEQGLLYEQYF.

A remark on this clone: The read ends 3 residues before the CDR3 terminus; that terminus is restored from the germline J gene. The V gene is TRBV2, the J gene TRBJ2-2; TRBD2 might be the D (6 bases). The CDR3 spans 11 residues. In germline, CDR1 is SNHLY, CDR2 FYNNEI. This CDR3 is CASSTGGLLFF. The sequenced part of the CDR3 DNA is TGTGCCAGCAGCACCGGGGGTTTG. The whole variable domain, remainder taken from reference TRBV2 and TRBJ2-2, is EPEVTQTPSHQVTQMGQEVILRCVPISNHLYFYWYRQILGQKVEFLVSFYNNEISEKSEIFDDQFSVERPDGSNFTLKIRSTKLEDSAMYFCASSTGGLLFFGEGSRLTVL.

Comment on this clone: The CDR3 end falls 3 residues outside the read, so it is completed with the germline J gene. The rearrangement uses TRBV20-1 and TRBJ2-4, with D possibly matching TRBD1 (5 bases). V was clipped by 6 bases and J by 0 bases, with 27 bases between them. Germline V gene lookup returns CDR1 DFQATT and CDR2 SNEGSKA (reference sequence). This CDR3 has 19 amino acids. The covered CDR3 bases are TGCAGTGCGGAGATGGTGGAAGTTGGGATTGGGGCAGCCAAAAACATT. As protein: CSAEMVEVGIGAAKNI. The complete CDR3 sequence is CSAEMVEVGIGAAKNIQYF.

A note on this clone: The read terminates 3 residues before the CDR3 end, so the remaining end is supplied by the germline J gene. The V gene is TRBV6-2 or TRBV6-3, the J gene TRBJ1-5, with TRBD1 matching over 9 bases. With 6 bases clipped from V and 7 bases from J, the junction kept 7 bases outside the gene matches. CDR3 length: 14 amino acids. Germline CDR1 and CDR2: MNHEY and SVGEGT. CDR3 sequence: CASSPPGQGQPQHF. The CDR3 bases that were read are TGTGCCAGCAGCCCACCGGGACAGGGCCAGCCC.

With regard to this clone: The missing CDR3 end, 3 residues past where the read stops, is filled in from the germline J gene. This sequence joins TRBV12-3 or TRBV12-4 and TRBJ1-5; 7 positions match TRBD1. The CDR3 has 18 amino acids. The junction had 13 bases not matched to a gene; V was cut back by 5 bases and J by 0 bases. The CDR3 region is CASSTPTGTDYSNQPQHF. CDR3 DNA, as far as it was read: TGTGCCAGCAGTACCCCAACCGGGACAGATTATAGCAATCAGCCC.

In the case of this clone: The CDR3 is cut off 3 residues early in the read; its end comes from the germline J gene. The J gene is TRBJ2-3, the V gene TRBV19, with TRBD2 matching 10 bases. The V segment lost 6 bases and the J segment 3 bases; nucleotides outside the gene matches: 6. This CDR3 is built from 15 residues. Germline CDR1 LNHDA, CDR2 SQIVND (reference sequence). CDR3 DNA, as far as it was read: TGTGCCAGTAGGAACCTAGCGGGAGCTACAGATACG. Translation gives CASRNLAGATDT. The CDR3 reads in full as CASRNLAGATDTQYF.

As regards this clone: From the germline J gene comes the end of the CDR3, since the read stops 3 residues before it. The V gene is TRBV5-6, the J gene TRBJ2-2, with a weak D call TRBD1 (6 bases). Trimming pared 4 bases from V and 6 bases from J, leaving 10 bases between. The CDR3 covers 13 residues. Germline loops: CDR1 SGHDT, CDR2 YYEEEE. The sequenced CDR3 bases are TGTGCCAGCAGCAGGACAGTTCCCGGGGAG. This gives the protein CASSRTVPGE. The CDR3, in full, reads CASSRTVPGELFF.

As concerns this clone: The CDR3 end is not reached by the read, which stops 3 residues before it; the germline J gene fills it in. The chain joins TRBV23-1 to TRBJ1-5, with 10 bases fitting TRBD1. TRBV23-1 is an ORF, with its function uncertain. The CDR3 has 14 residues. V was pared by 6 bases and J by 4 bases, with 3 bases of the junction left unmatched. The sequenced part of the CDR3 DNA is TGCGCCAGCAGGGGACAGGGGCGGAATCAGCCC. Amino acid sequence: CASRGQGRNQP. From start to end, the CDR3 is CASRGQGRNQPQHF.

For this clone: A read error may produce the germline difference seen at one junction end. Partial CDR3 DNA: TGTGCTAGCAGCTTACTAGTCCGCCCAGATGAG. Translating it yields CASSLLVRPDE. The whole CDR3 protein reads CASSLLVRPDEQFF. The chain carries TRBV7-7 and TRBJ2-1; D might be TRBD2 (5 bases). The CDR3 is cut off 3 residues early in the read; its end comes from the germline J gene. This CDR3 is built from 14 residues. Germline assignment: CDR1 SSHAT and CDR2 FNYEAQ (reference sequence). Together with reference TRBV7-7 and TRBJ2-1, the CDR3 gives the full variable domain: GAGVSQSPRYKVTKRGQDVTLRCDPISSHATLYWYQQALGQGPEFLTYFNYEAQPDKSGLPSDRFSAERPEGSISTLTIQRTEQRDSAMYRCASSLLVRPDEQFFGPGTRLTVL.

For this clone: The read ends 3 residues shy of where the CDR3 ends; the end is completed using the germline J gene. The rearrangement links TRBV19 to TRBJ2-3, with D uncertain. Germline-derived CDR1 and CDR2 are LNHDA and SQIVND (reference sequence). This CDR3 spans 13 amino acids. The part of the CDR3 DNA that was read is TGTGCCGCCAGTATTCATAGCAATCAGCCG. Residues: CAASIHSNQP. The whole CDR3 reads CAASIHSNQPQYF.

Regarding this clone: Read sequence stops 3 residues before the CDR3 end, and the germline J gene provides the missing end. The chain couples TRBV4-2 to TRBJ2-7; TRBD2 aligns across 10 bases. The V gene's germline CDR1 is LGHNA and CDR2 YNFKEQ. The CDR3 length is 15 residues. With 7 bases clipped from V and 6 bases from J, the junction kept 12 bases outside the gene matches. Incomplete CDR3 DNA: TGTGCCAGCACTACTCAAGCGGGAGGGTTTCCCGAG. As protein: CASTTQAGGFPE. The CDR3 as a whole reads CASTTQAGGFPEQYF.